A selection of T cell receptor beta chains follows, all from one sample in a study of early stage breast cancer tumors. The data were produced by immunoSEQ multiplex PCR, yet TCRdb's version contains in-frame clones alone and is incomplete. The data contain 4,500 to 6,500 clones, 65% to 70% of them singletons. The sequencing sample was made of breast tumor tissue. The origin of the receptors is a person in their sixties with breast cancer. CDR3s include the opening cysteine and the closing phenylalanine or tryptophan. Each record gives: V gene, clone size, J gene, D gene, CDR3 DNA, CDR3 protein. D genes are given only for firm matches. The listing skips clone size in some rows; elsewhere it reads once, few, many or a size class.

>TRBV7-6|.|TRBJ1-3|.
TGTGCCAGCAGCTTCGGGGTTCCCGCTGGAAACACCATATATTTT
CASSFGVPAGNTIYF
>TRBV7-8|.|TRBJ2-7|.
TGTGCCAGCAGCGCACACGGGGCGCCCCCCTACGAGCAGTACTTC
CASSAHGAPPYEQYF
>TRBV7-8|.|TRBJ2-3|.
TGTGCCACCTCCCTTATGGGGTCTTTC
CATSLMGSF
>TRBV27|.|TRBJ1-2|.
TGTGCCAGCAGTTGGAGACCGTCTGGCGTAGCCTACACCTTC
CASSWRPSGVAYTF
>TRBV9|.|TRBJ2-2|.
TGTGCCAGCAGCCGGAAAAACACCGGGGAGCTGTTTTTT
CASSRKNTGELFF
>TRBV2|few|TRBJ2-7|.
TGTGCCAGCACCCAAAACAGTGAAGACTACGAGCAGTACTTC
CASTQNSEDYEQYF
>TRBV29-1|.|TRBJ1-1|.
TGCAGCGCTATAATCGCCACAAACACTGAAGCTTTCTTT
CSAIIATNTEAFF
>TRBV6-5|few|TRBJ1-2|.
TGTGCCAGCAGTTCGGGGGCTGAGGCCTGGCAAGGGGGCTACACCTTC
CASSSGAEAWQGGYTF
>TRBV30|.|TRBJ2-5|.
TGTGCCTGGAGGGGATTTCAAGAGACCCAGTACTTC
CAWRGFQETQYF
>TRBV7-3|.|TRBJ2-1|.
TGTGCCAGCAGCTTAACTTCGACAACGGAATTGTACAATGAGCAGTTCTTC
CASSLTSTTELYNEQFF
>TRBV29-1|.|TRBJ2-7|TRBD1
TGCAGCGTTGGGCCCGGGACAGGGATGGACGAGCAGTACTTC
CSVGPGTGMDEQYF
>TRBV14|few|TRBJ2-2|.
TGTGCCAGCAGCCAAGAACTCGGGAACACCGGGGAGCTGTTTTTT
CASSQELGNTGELFF
>TRBV28|.|TRBJ1-5|.
TGTGCCAGCAGTCGGGGGGGCGGCAATCAGCCCCAGCATTTT
CASSRGGGNQPQHF
>TRBV28|.|TRBJ1-2|.
TGTGCCAGCAGTTTGTGGGGGGCCCTTAACTATGGCTACACCTTC
CASSLWGALNYGYTF
>TRBV5-6|.|TRBJ2-1|TRBD1
TGTGCCAGCAGGTCTGGACAGGGCTCCTACAATGAGCAGTTCTTC
CASRSGQGSYNEQFF
>TRBV13|.|TRBJ2-7|.
TGTGCCAGCAGTACTTCCTACGAGCAGTACTTC
CASSTSYEQYF
>TRBV27|.|TRBJ1-2|TRBD1
TGTGCCAGCAGTTCCGATTACAGGGGTTACTATGGCTACACCTTC
CASSSDYRGYYGYTF
>TRBV11-2|few|TRBJ1-1|.
TGTGCCAGCAGCTTATATTACCTTGGGGGTGGTGAAGCTTTCTTT
CASSLYYLGGGEAFF
>TRBV4-2|.|TRBJ2-6|.
TGTGCCAGCAGCCAAGTTCTCTCTGGGGCCAACGTCCTGACTTTC
CASSQVLSGANVLTF
>TRBV30|.|TRBJ1-4|.
TGTGCCTGGATGGTACAGCGGGGTGAAAAACTGTTTTTT
CAWMVQRGEKLFF
>TRBV14|.|TRBJ2-7|.
TGTGCCAGCAGCCCGGGGAGGCATTACGAGCAGTACTTC
CASSPGRHYEQYF
>TRBV7-2|once|TRBJ2-5|.
TGTGCCAGCAGCTTAGTAGCCAATGCGGAGACCCAGTACTTC
CASSLVANAETQYF
>TRBV4-1|.|TRBJ2-4|TRBD1
TGCGCCAGCAGCCAAGTTACGACAGGGGAAAACATTCAGTACTTC
CASSQVTTGENIQYF
>TRBV9|.|TRBJ2-1|TRBD2
TGTGCCAGCAGCCCATTGGGTGTCAGGGACTACCCCTACAATGAGCAGTTCTTC
CASSPLGVRDYPYNEQFF
>TRBV5-4|.|TRBJ2-5|.
TGTGCCAGCAGCGGACAGAGCGCCCAAGAGACCCAGTACTTC
CASSGQSAQETQYF
>TRBV7-2|.|TRBJ2-4|TRBD2
TGTGCCAGCAGCTCCTGGGCAGCGGGGGCCTTCGGGGACATTCAGTACTTC
CASSSWAAGAFGDIQYF
>TRBV9|.|TRBJ2-7|TRBD1
TGTGCCAGCAGCGTTGAGACAGGGACAACCTACGAGCAGTACTTC
CASSVETGTTYEQYF
>TRBV6-1|.|TRBJ2-7|.
TGTGCCAGCGGGTCCTACGAGCAGTACTTC
CASGSYEQYF
>TRBV5-1|.|TRBJ1-6|TRBD1
TGCGCCAGCAGCGACCACGGGACAGGGGGCTCACCCCTCCACTTT
CASSDHGTGGSPLHF
>TRBV28|.|TRBJ1-2|.
TGTGCCAGCAGCCTCCCCCGGGATGGCTACACCTTC
CASSLPRDGYTF
>TRBV7-9|few|TRBJ1-5|TRBD1
TGTGCCAGCAGCCTCGGGACAGGGGCAAATCAGCCCCAGCATTTT
CASSLGTGANQPQHF
>TRBV5-1|.|TRBJ2-2|.
TGCGCCAGCAGCCCCAGACGAGTAGGGCTGTTTTTT
CASSPRRVGLFF
>TRBV11-3|.|TRBJ2-3|TRBD1
TGTGCCAGCAGAGACAGGGGGGCAGATACGCAGTATTTT
CASRDRGADTQYF
>TRBV7-9|few|TRBJ2-7|.
TGTGCCAGCAGCCCCGCCGGGACTCCAACCTACGAGCAGTACTTC
CASSPAGTPTYEQYF
>TRBV7-6|.|TRBJ2-7|TRBD2
TGTGCCAGCAGCTTAGCGTTGCGGGGGACGGACGAGCAGTACTTC
CASSLALRGTDEQYF
>TRBV7-3|.|TRBJ2-3|TRBD2
TGTGCCAGCAGCACCGGGACTAGCGGAGGTACGCAGTATTTT
CASSTGTSGGTQYF
>TRBV5-1|.|TRBJ2-3|.
TGCGCCAGCAAACTAGGTAGGGATACGCAGTATTTT
CASKLGRDTQYF